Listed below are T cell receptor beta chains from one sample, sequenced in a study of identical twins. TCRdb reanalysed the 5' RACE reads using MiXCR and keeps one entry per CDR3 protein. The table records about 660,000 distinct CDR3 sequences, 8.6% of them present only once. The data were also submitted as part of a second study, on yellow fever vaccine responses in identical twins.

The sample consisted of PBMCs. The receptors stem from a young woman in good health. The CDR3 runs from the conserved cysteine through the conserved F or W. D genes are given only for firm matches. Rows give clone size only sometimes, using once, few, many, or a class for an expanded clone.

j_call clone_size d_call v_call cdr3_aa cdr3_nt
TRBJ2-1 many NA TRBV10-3 CAISSGAGEQNEQFF TGTGCCATCAGTTCTGGGGCCGGAGAACAAAATGAGCAGTTCTTC
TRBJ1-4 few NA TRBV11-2 CASSSESPWSSNEKLFF TGTGCCAGCAGCTCCGAATCCCCTTGGTCCTCTAATGAAAAACTGTTTTTT
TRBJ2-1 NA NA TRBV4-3 CASSQEEDLPNEQFF TGCGCCAGCAGCCAAGAAGAGGACCTACCCAATGAGCAGTTCTTC
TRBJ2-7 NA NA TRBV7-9 CASSPGSTVPYEQYF TGTGCCAGCAGCCCGGGGAGTACGGTTCCTTACGAGCAGTACTTC
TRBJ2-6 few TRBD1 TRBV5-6 CASYTRGQGISGANVLTF TGTGCCAGCTACACCCGGGGACAGGGTATTTCTGGGGCCAACGTCCTGACTTTC
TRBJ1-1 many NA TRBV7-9 CASTNPGLVEEAFF TGTGCCAGCACTAACCCGGGGTTAGTAGAGGAAGCTTTCTTT
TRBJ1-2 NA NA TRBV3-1 CASSQGGNSYGYTF TGTGCCAGCAGCCAAGGCGGGAATAGCTATGGCTACACCTTC
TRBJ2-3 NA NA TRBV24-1 CATSDPDTATDTQYF TGTGCCACCAGTGACCCAGACACAGCCACAGATACGCAGTATTTT
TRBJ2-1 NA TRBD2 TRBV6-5 CASSYSRLAGINEQFF TGTGCCAGCAGTTACTCGAGGCTAGCGGGAATCAATGAGCAGTTCTTC
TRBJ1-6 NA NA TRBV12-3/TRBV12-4 CASSTPSQGSSPLHF TGTGCCAGCAGTACGCCCTCACAGGGTTCTTCACCCCTCCACTTT
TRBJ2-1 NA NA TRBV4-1 CASSERYNEQFF TGCGCCAGCAGCGAACGATACAATGAGCAGTTCTTC
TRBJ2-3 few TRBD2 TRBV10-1 CASSDTGGATDTQYF TGCGCCAGCAGTGACACGGGAGGGGCCACAGATACGCAGTATTTT
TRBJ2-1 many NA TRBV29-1 CSVSARFGVRNEQFF TGCAGCGTCTCCGCCCGTTTTGGCGTACGGAATGAGCAGTTCTTC
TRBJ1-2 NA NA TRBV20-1 CSARDLSRSASGYTF TGCAGTGCTAGAGATCTGTCCAGGTCTGCTAGTGGCTACACCTTC
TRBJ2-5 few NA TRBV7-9 CASSWADLGPLETQYF TGTGCCAGCAGCTGGGCCGATCTGGGGCCTTTAGAGACCCAGTACTTC
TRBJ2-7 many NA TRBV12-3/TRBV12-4 CASSFSPSYEQYF TGTGCCAGCAGCTTCTCCCCCTCCTACGAGCAGTACTTC
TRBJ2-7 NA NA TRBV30 CAWRGRSSYEQYF TGTGCCTGGAGGGGACGATCCTCCTACGAGCAGTACTTC
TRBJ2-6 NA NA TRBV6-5 CASSYFGSGANVLTF TGTGCCAGCAGTTACTTTGGCTCTGGGGCCAACGTCCTGACTTTC
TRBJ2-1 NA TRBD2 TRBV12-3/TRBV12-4 CARSYEGGPSNIYNEQFF TGTGCCCGCAGTTACGAGGGAGGGCCGTCTAACATATACAATGAGCAGTTCTTC
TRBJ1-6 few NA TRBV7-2 CASSPTGYYNSPLHF TGTGCCAGCAGCCCGACAGGCTATTATAATTCACCCCTCCACTTT
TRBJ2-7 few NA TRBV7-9 CASSGKEQYF TGTGCCAGCAGCGGGAAAGAGCAGTACTTC
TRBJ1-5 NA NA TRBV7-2 CASSTGRGVYQPQHF TGTGCCAGCAGCACGGGTCGAGGTGTTTATCAGCCCCAGCATTTT
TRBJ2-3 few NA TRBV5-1 CASTAGATSTDTQYF TGCGCCAGCACCGCGGGGGCTACTAGCACAGATACGCAGTATTTT
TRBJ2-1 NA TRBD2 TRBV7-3 CASSLRLAGGGEQFF TGTGCCAGCAGCCTAAGACTAGCGGGGGGGGGTGAGCAGTTCTTC
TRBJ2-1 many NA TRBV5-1 CASSLRGRETDNEQFF TGCGCCAGCAGCCTCCGAGGCAGAGAGACCGACAATGAGCAGTTCTTC
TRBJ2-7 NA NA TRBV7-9 CASSLSSEAYEQYF TGTGCCAGCAGCTTATCATCAGAGGCCTACGAGCAGTACTTC
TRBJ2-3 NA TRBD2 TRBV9 CASSVVSSGPSTDTQYF TGTGCCAGCAGCGTAGTGTCTAGCGGACCTAGCACAGATACGCAGTATTTT
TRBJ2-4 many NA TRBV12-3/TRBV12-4 CASSLASSKNIQYF TGTGCCAGCAGTTTAGCGTCAAGCAAAAACATTCAGTACTTC
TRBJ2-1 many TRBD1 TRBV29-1 CSVDSRDRVNEQFF TGCAGCGTAGACTCCCGGGACAGGGTGAATGAGCAGTTCTTC
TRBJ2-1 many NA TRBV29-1 CSVGPRGASYNEQFF TGCAGCGTTGGTCCCAGGGGGGCCTCCTACAATGAGCAGTTCTTC
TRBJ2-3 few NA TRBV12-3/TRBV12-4 CASSLRAPSTDTQYF TGTGCCAGCAGTTTAAGGGCGCCATCGACAGATACGCAGTATTTT
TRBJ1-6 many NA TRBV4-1 CASSQSTGHQLNSPLHF TGCGCCAGCAGCCAATCCACAGGTCACCAACTAAATTCACCCCTCCACTTT
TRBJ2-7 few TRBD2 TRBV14 CASSQVPGLAEDGDEQYF TGTGCCAGCAGCCAAGTCCCGGGACTAGCGGAAGATGGCGACGAGCAGTACTTC
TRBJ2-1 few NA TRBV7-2 CASSFLGESYNEQFF TGTGCCAGCAGCTTCTTAGGGGAATCCTACAATGAGCAGTTCTTC
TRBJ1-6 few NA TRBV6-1 CASSEAADYNSPLHF TGTGCCAGCAGTGAAGCGGCGGACTATAATTCACCCCTCCACTTT